The 20 T cell receptor beta chains below were found in one sample sequenced in a study of long-term antiretroviral therapy in people with HIV. The immunoSEQ assay was v3.0, run at survey level. Here immunoSEQ multiplex PCR was the method, and the copy in TCRdb shows in-frame clones only, minus some. The table includes about 16,000 clones, approximately 87% detected once. The sequences come from unsorted PBMCs, collected 0.7 years before starting antiretroviral therapy. These receptors originate from a man aged 50 to 60 with HIV.

In DNA, the CDR3 is TGTGCCAGCTCACCACCACAGGGAAGTGTGAACGAGCAGTACTTC. Translated: CASSPPQGSVNEQYF. The J gene is TRBJ2-7, the V gene TRBV18, with D perhaps TRBD1 (6 bases). Germline loops: CDR1 KGHSH, CDR2 LQKENI. Between the trimmed V and J ends, which lost 0 bases and 5 bases, there was a span of 14 bases. The CDR3 extends over 15 amino acids.

The chain is built from TRBV9 and TRBJ2-3; D call uncertain. Germline assignment: CDR1 SGDLS and CDR2 YYNGEE. CDR3 length: 12 amino acids. V lost 1 base and J lost 4, with 4 bases in between. The CDR3 sequence is CASSVSPDTQYF. Written as DNA, the CDR3 is TGTGCCAGCAGCGTAAGTCCAGATACGCAGTATTTT. Complete variable domain (other parts from reference TRBV9 and TRBJ2-3): DSGVTQTPKHLITATGQRVTLRCSPRSGDLSVYWYQQSLDQGLQFLIQYYNGEERAKGNILERFSAQQFPDLHSELNLSSLELGDSALYFCASSVSPDTQYFGPGTRLTVL.

The gene calls are TRBV10-3 and TRBJ1-2; D might be TRBD1 (5 bases). Germline loops: CDR1 ENHRY, CDR2 SYGVKD. The V gene lost 3 bases and the J gene lost 10 bases, with 15 bases spanning the gap. The CDR3 has 13 amino acids. The chain's CDR3 is CAISENQGAHYTF. CDR3 sequence (DNA): TGTGCCATCAGTGAAAATCAGGGTGCCCACTACACCTTC.

V usage is TRBV19 and J usage is TRBJ2-3; D is possibly TRBD1 (5 bases). Germline V gene data show CDR1 as LNHDA and CDR2 as SQIVND (reference sequence). This CDR3 is 15 amino acids long. V lost 3 bases to trimming and J lost 3 bases, with 13 bases between them. The CDR3 here is CASSIPQGLTDTQYF. In nucleotides, the CDR3 is TGTGCCAGTAGTATCCCCCAGGGCCTAACAGATACGCAGTATTTT. Combining the CDR3 with reference TRBV19 and TRBJ2-3 gives the whole variable domain DGGITQSPKYLFRKEGQNVTLSCEQNLNHDAMYWYRQDPGQGLRLIYYSQIVNDFQKGDIAEGYSVSREKKESFPLTVTSAQKNPTAFYLCASSIPQGLTDTQYFGPGTRLTVL.

This clone was recorded only once. This chain connects TRBV29-1 to TRBJ1-2; 7 nucleotides match TRBD1. This CDR3 comprises 14 residues. The germline V gene has CDR1 SQVTM and CDR2 ANQGSEA. V gave up 6 bases and J gave up 1 base; unmatched junction bases: 8. CDR3 in amino acids: CSVEDRMINYGYTF. As DNA, the CDR3 is TGCAGCGTCGAGGACAGGATGATTAACTATGGCTACACCTTC.

The V and J genes are TRBV6-5 and TRBJ1-2, with D possibly being TRBD1 (5 bases). The length of the CDR3 is 16 residues. The germline gives CDR1 MNHEY, CDR2 SVGAGI. Trimming took 0 bases from V and 4 from J, leaving 15 bases between them. The CDR3: CASSYSGRGPGYGYTF. In DNA form, the CDR3 reads TGTGCCAGCAGTTACTCAGGAAGGGGCCCAGGCTATGGCTACACCTTC.

The rearrangement joins TRBV29-1 to TRBJ2-3; no clear D. CDR3 size: 14 residues. V lost 5 bases, J lost 3 bases, and 15 bases lay in between. CDR1 SQVTM and CDR2 ANQGSEA come from the germline V gene. Written as DNA, the CDR3 is TGCAGCGTTCGAGGCAATCTGAGGACAGATACGCAGTATTTT. Its protein is CSVRGNLRTDTQYF.

This chain links TRBV18 with TRBJ2-1; D gene ambiguous. The germline CDR1 and CDR2 sequences are KGHSH and LQKENI. The CDR3 consists of 13 residues. Trimming left V 2 bases short and J 5 bases short, with 7 bases between. CDR3 sequence reads: CASSPGQNNEQFF. DNA of the CDR3: TGTGCCAGCTCACCAGGGCAAAACAATGAGCAGTTCTTC. Looking up the rest from reference TRBV18 and TRBJ2-1 gives the full variable domain: NAGVMQNPRHLVRRRGQEARLRCSPMKGHSHVYWYRQLPEEGLKFMVYLQKENIIDESGMPKERFSAEFPKEGPSILRIQQVVRGDSAAYFCASSPGQNNEQFFGPGTRLTVL.

The J gene is TRBJ1-1, the V gene TRBV11-1, with a possible D match to TRBD1 (5 bases). V was shortened by 6 bases and J by 4 bases, with 18 bases between the two germline ends. CDR3 length equals 15 residues. Germline V gene data show CDR1 as SGHAT and CDR2 as FQDESV (reference sequence). CDR3 sequence: CASRIGGAGSTEAFF. The CDR3 bases are TGTGCCAGCAGGATTGGGGGTGCGGGTTCCACTGAAGCTTTCTTT.

The chain recombines TRBV5-6 with TRBJ2-3, with 8 bases fitting TRBD1. Unmatched junction bases numbered 12, after V lost 2 bases and J lost 7 bases. CDR1 and CDR2 (germline): SGHDT, YYEEEE. CDR3 length: 16 amino acids. The CDR3 is CASSFLQGDGWNTQYF. The CDR3 DNA is TGTGCCAGCAGCTTCCTACAGGGGGACGGTTGGAATACGCAGTATTTT.

The rearrangement joins TRBV7-9 to TRBJ2-6, with no clear D. There are 16 residues in the CDR3. The germline gives CDR1 SEHNR, CDR2 FQNEAQ (reference sequence). With 3 bases removed from V and 1 base from J, the gap between germline ends came to 10 bases. The CDR3 nucleotides are TGTGCCAGCAGCTTTTTGGGTGCATCTGGGGCCAACGTCCTGACTTTC. This translates into CASSFLGASGANVLTF.

V is TRBV6-6 and J is TRBJ2-3, with 7 nucleotides matching TRBD1. Germline CDR1 MNHNY, CDR2 SVGAGI (reference sequence). The trim removed 3 bases at V and 0 bases at J, leaving 3 bases unmatched. The CDR3 totals 15 residues. In nucleotides, the CDR3 is TGTGCCAGCAGTTATCGACAGGGAAGCACAGATACGCAGTATTTT. Its protein product is CASSYRQGSTDTQYF.

V and J are TRBV12-2 and TRBJ1-3. TRBV12-2 corresponds to a pseudogene. This CDR3 is 14 amino acids long. The CDR3 loop is CARGVRNSGNTIYF. CDR3 nucleotide sequence: TGTGCAAGGGGGGTAAGGAACTCTGGAAACACCATATATTTT.

V and J are TRBV11-2 and TRBJ2-5; possible D gene TRBD1, 5 bases. The germline CDR1 and CDR2 sequences are SGHAT and FQNNGV. This CDR3 has 14 residues. The V end was cut by 5 bases, the J end by 7 bases, with 17 bases between. The DNA for the CDR3 is TGTGCCAGCAGCCCCAGGGCCCTCAGGACGACCCAGTACTTC. Translation: CASSPRALRTTQYF.

The DNA for the CDR3 is TGTGCCAGCAGTTATGGAAAAAACAGGGAGCTGTTTTTT. Its protein is CASSYGKNRELFF. The chain combines TRBV6-5 with TRBJ2-2; D is unresolved. V shed 3 bases and J shed 9 bases, with 11 bases lying between them. CDR3 length equals 13 residues. Germline V lookup: CDR1 MNHEY, CDR2 SVGAGI.

The rearrangement joins TRBV5-4 to TRBJ2-7; 8 bases align to TRBD1. Germline CDR1 is SGHNT and CDR2 is YYREEE (reference sequence). The CDR3 is 16 residues long. Unmatched junction bases numbered 9, after V lost 4 bases and J lost 0 bases. The CDR3 DNA follows: TGTGCCAGCAGCCACCGGTCGGACAGGGTCTCCTACGAGCAGTACTTC. It codes for CASSHRSDRVSYEQYF.

This chain uses TRBV7-2 with TRBJ1-5; D is perhaps TRBD1 (6 bases). This CDR3 has 15 residues. V gave up 2 bases and J gave up 6 bases, with 14 bases separating them. Germline lookup yields CDR1 SGHTA and CDR2 FQGNSA. Written as DNA, the CDR3 is TGTGCCAGCAGCTTAACAGGGTTTGGGTCTCAGCCCCAGCATTTT. Its protein product is CASSLTGFGSQPQHF.

The CDR3 coding sequence is TGTGCCAGCAGCTTAATATTAGCGGGACACTCCTACAATGAGCAGTTCTTC. Translation: CASSLILAGHSYNEQFF. The chain combines TRBV11-2 with TRBJ2-1, with 8 bases lining up with TRBD2. Germline CDR1 and CDR2: SGHAT and FQNNGV. The CDR3 is made up of 17 amino acids. V trimming: 2 bases; J trimming: 0 bases; junction bases outside the gene matches: 6.

The rearrangement joins TRBV5-1 to TRBJ1-4; D possibly corresponds to TRBD1 (5 bases). The CDR3 consists of 14 residues. Germline CDR1 is SGHRS and CDR2 is YFSETQ. Trimming took off 0 bases at V and 10 bases at J, with 13 bases between the two ends. The CDR3 region is CASSLGTGRGKLFF. The CDR3 bases are TGCGCCAGCAGCTTGGGGACGGGGAGGGGAAAACTGTTTTTT.

This chain links TRBV5-4 with TRBJ1-2; 7 positions agree with TRBD1. Trimming at V came to 4 bases and at J to 2 bases, leaving 8 bases not matched to a gene. The CDR3 is 15 residues long. CDR1 SGHNT and CDR2 YYREEE come from the germline V gene (reference sequence). CDR3 DNA sequence: TGTGCCAGCAGCCAAGGAGACAGGGTAAACTATGGCTACACCTTC. This translates into CASSQGDRVNYGYTF.